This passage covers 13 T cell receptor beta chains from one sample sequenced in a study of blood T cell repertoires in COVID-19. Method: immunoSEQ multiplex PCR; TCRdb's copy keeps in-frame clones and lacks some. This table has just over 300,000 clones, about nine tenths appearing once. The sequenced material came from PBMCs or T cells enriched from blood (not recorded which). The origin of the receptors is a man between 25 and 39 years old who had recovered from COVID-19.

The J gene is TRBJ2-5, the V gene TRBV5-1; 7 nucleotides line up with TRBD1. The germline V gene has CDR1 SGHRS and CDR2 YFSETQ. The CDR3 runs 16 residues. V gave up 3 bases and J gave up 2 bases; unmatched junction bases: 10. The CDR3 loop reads CASSSPRDRLQETQYF. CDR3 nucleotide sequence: TGCGCCAGCAGCTCACCCCGGGACAGACTACAAGAGACCCAGTACTTC. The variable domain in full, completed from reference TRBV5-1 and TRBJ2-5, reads KAGVTQTPRYLIKTRGQQVTLSCSPISGHRSVSWYQQTPGQGLQFLFEYFSETQRNKGNFPGRFSGRQFSNSRSEMNVSTLELGDSALYLCASSSPRDRLQETQYFGPGTRLLVL.

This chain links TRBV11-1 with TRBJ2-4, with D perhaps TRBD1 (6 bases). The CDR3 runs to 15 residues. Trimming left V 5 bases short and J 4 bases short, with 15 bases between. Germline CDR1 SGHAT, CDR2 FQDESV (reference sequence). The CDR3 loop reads CASSHSDSAKNIQYF. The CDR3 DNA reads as TGTGCCAGCAGCCATTCGGACAGCGCAAAAAACATTCAGTACTTC.

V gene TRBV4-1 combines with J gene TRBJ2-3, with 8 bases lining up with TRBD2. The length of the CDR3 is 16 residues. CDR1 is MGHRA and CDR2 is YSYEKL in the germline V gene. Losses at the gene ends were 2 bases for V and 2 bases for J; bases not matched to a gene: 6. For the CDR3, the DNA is TGCGCCAGCAGCCAACGTTTACTAGCGGCCACAGATACGCAGTATTTT. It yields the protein CASSQRLLAATDTQYF.

The CDR3 bases are TGTGCCACCCAGCGGGGTAATGAGCAGTTCTTC. Translated, it gives CATQRGNEQFF. The rearrangement joins TRBV2 to TRBJ2-1; 7 positions agree with TRBD2. With V trimmed by 10 bases and J by 7 bases, 4 bases remained unmatched. Per the germline V gene, CDR1 is SNHLY and CDR2 is FYNNEI. The length of the CDR3 is 11 residues.

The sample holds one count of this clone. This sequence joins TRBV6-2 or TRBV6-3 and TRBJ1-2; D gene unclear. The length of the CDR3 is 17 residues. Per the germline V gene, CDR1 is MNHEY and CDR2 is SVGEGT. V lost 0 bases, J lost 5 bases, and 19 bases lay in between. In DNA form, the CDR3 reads TGTGCCAGCAGTTACTCGAGCGGGTTTGGGGAACAGTATGGCTACACCTTC. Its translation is CASSYSSGFGEQYGYTF.

This chain's CDR3 is CASSLDIDRDCRNTIYF. The CDR3 bases are TGTGCCAGCAGCTTAGACATAGACAGGGATTGTAGAAACACCATATATTTT. The chain couples TRBV11-3 to TRBJ1-3; the match to TRBD1 covers 7 bases. V dropped 0 bases and J dropped 5; count of bases not matched to a gene: 10. Per the germline V gene, CDR1 is SGHNT and CDR2 is YENEEA. This CDR3 is 17 amino acids long.

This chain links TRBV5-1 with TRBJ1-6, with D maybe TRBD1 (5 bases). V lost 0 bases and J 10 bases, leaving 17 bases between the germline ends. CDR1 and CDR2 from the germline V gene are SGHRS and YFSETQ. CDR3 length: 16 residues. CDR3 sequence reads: CASSLVFQGLGSPLHF. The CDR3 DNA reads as TGCGCCAGCAGCTTGGTATTCCAGGGTTTAGGCTCACCCCTCCACTTT.

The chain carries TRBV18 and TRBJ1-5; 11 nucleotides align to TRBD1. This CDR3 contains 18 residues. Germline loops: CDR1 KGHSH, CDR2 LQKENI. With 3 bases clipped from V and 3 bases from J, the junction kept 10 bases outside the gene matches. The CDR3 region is CASSPRPGQGGYNQPQHF. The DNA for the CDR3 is TGTGCCAGCTCACCGCGACCGGGACAGGGGGGGTACAATCAGCCCCAGCATTTT.

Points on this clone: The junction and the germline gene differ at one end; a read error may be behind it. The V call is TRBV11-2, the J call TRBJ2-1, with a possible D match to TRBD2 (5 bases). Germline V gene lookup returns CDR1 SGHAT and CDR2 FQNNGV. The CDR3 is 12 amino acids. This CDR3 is CASSLGGRRVVF. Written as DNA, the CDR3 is TGTGCCAGCAGCTTAGGAGGCAGGCGGGTGGTCTTC.

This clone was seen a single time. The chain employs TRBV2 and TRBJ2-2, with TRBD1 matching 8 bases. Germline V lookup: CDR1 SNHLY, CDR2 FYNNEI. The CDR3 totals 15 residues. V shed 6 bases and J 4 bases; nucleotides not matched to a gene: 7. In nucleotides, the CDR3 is TGTGCCAGCAGGGCGGACAGGGTGATCACCGGGGAGCTGTTTTTT. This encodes CASRADRVITGELFF. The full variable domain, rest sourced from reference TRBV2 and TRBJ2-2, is EPEVTQTPSHQVTQMGQEVILRCVPISNHLYFYWYRQILGQKVEFLVSFYNNEISEKSEIFDDQFSVERPDGSNFTLKIRSTKLEDSAMYFCASRADRVITGELFFGEGSRLTVL.

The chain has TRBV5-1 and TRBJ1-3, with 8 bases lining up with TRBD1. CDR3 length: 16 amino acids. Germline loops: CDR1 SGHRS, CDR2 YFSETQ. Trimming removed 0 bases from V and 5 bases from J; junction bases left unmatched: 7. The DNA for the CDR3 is TGCGCCAGCAGCTTGGAGGACAGGGTATCCAGAAACACCATATATTTT. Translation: CASSLEDRVSRNTIYF.

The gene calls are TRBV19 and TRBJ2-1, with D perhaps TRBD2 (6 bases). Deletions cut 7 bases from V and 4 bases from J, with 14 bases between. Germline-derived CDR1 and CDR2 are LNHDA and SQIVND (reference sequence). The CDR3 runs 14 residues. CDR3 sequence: CASKVAVTYNEQFF. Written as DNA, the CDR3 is TGTGCCAGTAAGGTAGCGGTCACTTACAATGAGCAGTTCTTC.

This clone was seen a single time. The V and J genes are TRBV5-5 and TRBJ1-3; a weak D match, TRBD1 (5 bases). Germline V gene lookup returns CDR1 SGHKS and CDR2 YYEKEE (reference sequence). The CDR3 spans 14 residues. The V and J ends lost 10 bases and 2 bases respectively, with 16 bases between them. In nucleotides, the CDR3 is TGTGCCCAGGTGGGACTGACTCCTGGAAACACCATATATTTT. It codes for CAQVGLTPGNTIYF. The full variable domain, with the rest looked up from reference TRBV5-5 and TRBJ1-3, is DAGVTQSPTHLIKTRGQQVTLRCSPISGHKSVSWYQQVLGQGPQFIFQYYEKEERGRGNFPDRFSARQFPNYSSELNVNALLLGDSALYLCAQVGLTPGNTIYFGEGSWLTVV.